This T cell receptor beta chain was profiled in a study of cytomegalovirus exposure and HLA in healthy donors. 13 Jbeta primers and 60 Vbeta primers were used for the PCR. Generated by immunoSEQ multiplex PCR, the TCRdb table keeps only in-frame clones and is missing some. The profile covers 150,000 to 160,000 clones, with 80% to 90% appearing a single time and about 2.3% taken by the ten largest. The V end lost 1 base, the J end lost 0 bases, and 10 bases lay between the germline ends. CDR1 is LNHDA, CDR2 SQIVND, per germline (reference sequence). CDR3 length equals 16 residues. This clonotype originated in a woman younger than 30 in good health and CMV-seronegative. This chain joins TRBV19 and TRBJ2-4; D uncertain. Sequencing was done on a sample of PBMCs. The CDR3 DNA sequence: TGTGCCAGTAGTATAGCTAATCCCGGAGCCAAAAACATTCAGTACTTC. This translates into CASSIANPGAKNIQYF.